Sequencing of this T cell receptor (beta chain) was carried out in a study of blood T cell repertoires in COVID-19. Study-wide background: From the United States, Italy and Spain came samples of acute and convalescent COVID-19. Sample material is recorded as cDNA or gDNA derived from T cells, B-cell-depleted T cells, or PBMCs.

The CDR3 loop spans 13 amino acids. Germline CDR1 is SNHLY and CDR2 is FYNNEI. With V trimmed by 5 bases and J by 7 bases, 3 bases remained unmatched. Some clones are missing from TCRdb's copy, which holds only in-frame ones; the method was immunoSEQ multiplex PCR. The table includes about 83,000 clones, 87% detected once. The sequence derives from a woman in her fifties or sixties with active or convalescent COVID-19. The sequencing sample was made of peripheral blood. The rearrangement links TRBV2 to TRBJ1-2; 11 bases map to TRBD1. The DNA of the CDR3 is TGTGCCAGCAGTACCGGGACAGGGGGTGGCTACACCTTC. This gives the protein CASSTGTGGGYTF.